This T cell receptor (beta chain) was captured in a study of PD-L1 blockade in urothelial cancer. About the research overall: Atezolizumab (1,200 mg intravenously every 3 weeks) began in the mid-2010s for patients. Males with urothelial cancer arising in the bladder constituted most of the 29 patients. T cells numbered a median of approximately 140,000 in the blood samples.

Using immunoSEQ multiplex PCR, the repertoire was profiled, and TCRdb retains in-frame clones only, with some absent. The repertoire holds about 40,000 clones, with over 70% as singletons. The CDR3 totals 15 residues. V shed 0 bases and J 2 bases; nucleotides not matched to a gene: 1. Germline loops: CDR1 SGDLS, CDR2 YYNGEE. J is TRBJ2-3 and V is TRBV9; 9 nucleotides line up with TRBD2. This TCR was recovered from a man in his sixties with urothelial cancer. The source was PBMCs, collected around atezolizumab (anti-PD-L1) treatment. This CDR3 reads CASSVGLADTDTQYF. CDR3 DNA sequence: TGTGCCAGCAGCGTAGGACTAGCGGACACAGATACGCAGTATTTT. Drawing the rest from reference TRBV9 and TRBJ2-3, the complete variable domain is DSGVTQTPKHLITATGQRVTLRCSPRSGDLSVYWYQQSLDQGLQFLIQYYNGEERAKGNILERFSAQQFPDLHSELNLSSLELGDSALYFCASSVGLADTDTQYFGPGTRLTVL.